The present T cell receptor beta chain was sequenced within a study of T cell responses to AZD1222 COVID-19 vaccine. Study-wide points: Clonal diversity was possibly underestimated, and the donors were mostly white British, with more females. Reportedly, nearly half of unique spike TCRs recognized epitopes outside B.1.351/B.1.1.7 mutations. Repertoires were obtained solely post-peak T cell response.

Sequencing used immunoSEQ multiplex PCR; TCRdb keeps in-frame clones, though not all of them. The table lists about 60,000 clones, about 83% of them singletons. About this clone itself: The antigen remains undetermined.

This TCR derives from an adult who received the AZD1222 COVID-19 vaccine. Sequences were derived from peripheral blood, sampled 28 days after the second AZD1222 dose.

CDR3 nucleotides: TGCGCCAGCAGCCAAGATGGCCTAGCGGGGGCTGAGCAGTTCTTC. Protein: CASSQDGLAGAEQFF. The rearrangement links TRBV4-1 to TRBJ2-1, with TRBD2 matching over 10 bases. Looked up from germline, CDR1 is MGHRA and CDR2 is YSYEKL. The length of the CDR3 is 15 residues. V gave up 0 bases and J gave up 9 bases; unmatched junction bases: 5.